Listed here is a single T cell receptor beta chain. What it binds is unknown. TCRdb's table, derived via immunoSEQ multiplex PCR, lists solely in-frame clones and lacks some. The repertoire consists of 70,000 or so clones, with almost 90% occurring once and the leading ten covering around 0.78%. The timepoints at which blood was sampled were baseline, cycle 4 day 1, and cycle 7 day 1. The CDR3 loop spans 16 amino acids. Germline CDR1 and CDR2: SGDLS and YYNGEE. V lost 0 bases, J lost 1 base, and 13 bases lay in between. The entry originates in a study of OX40 agonist ivuxolimab in advanced cancers. Findings and limits, study-wide: Some nonresponders additionally presented with little normalized T-cell clonal expansion.

The sample here was CD4+ or CD8+ T cells sorted from blood, taken in a trial of the OX40 agonist ivuxolimab. The receptor was isolated from an adult with an advanced solid tumor such as melanoma, head and neck, liver or kidney cancer. This chain links TRBV9 with TRBJ1-1; D is unresolved. The CDR3 sequence: CASSVVGVRQNTEAFF. The DNA for the CDR3 is TGTGCCAGCAGCGTAGTTGGGGTTCGACAGAACACTGAAGCTTTCTTT.